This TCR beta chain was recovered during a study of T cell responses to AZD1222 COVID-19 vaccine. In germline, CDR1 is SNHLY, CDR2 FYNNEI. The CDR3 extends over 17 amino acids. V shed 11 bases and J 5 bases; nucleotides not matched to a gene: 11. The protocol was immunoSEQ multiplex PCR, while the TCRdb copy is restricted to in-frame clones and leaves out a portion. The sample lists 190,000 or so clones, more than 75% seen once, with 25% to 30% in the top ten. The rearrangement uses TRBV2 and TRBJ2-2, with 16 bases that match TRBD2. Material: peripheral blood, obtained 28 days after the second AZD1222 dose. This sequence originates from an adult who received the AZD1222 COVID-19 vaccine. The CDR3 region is CAGTGTSGRAKTGELFF. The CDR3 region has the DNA TGTGCCGGGACCGGGACTAGCGGGAGGGCCAAAACCGGGGAGCTGTTTTTT.